A single sample is the source of the 12 T cell receptor beta chains below, sequenced in a study of cytomegalovirus exposure and HLA in healthy donors. Both 60 Vbeta primers and 13 Jbeta primers went into the PCR. Sequenced by immunoSEQ multiplex PCR; TCRdb stores in-frame clones only, minus some. The repertoire includes roughly 180,000 clones, approximately 84% of them detected once, and around 2.6% sits in the top ten. Sequenced input: PBMCs. These receptors all come from a female donor in good health and CMV-seronegative.

The J gene is TRBJ2-2, the V gene TRBV4-2; D possibly corresponds to TRBD2 (5 bases). Germline CDR1 LGHNA, CDR2 YNFKEQ. The CDR3 is made up of 13 amino acids. Between the trimmed V and J ends, which lost 4 bases and 4 bases, there was a span of 7 bases. The CDR3 sequence is CASSLTTTGELFF. The CDR3 coding sequence is TGTGCCAGCAGCCTGACTACCACCGGGGAGCTGTTTTTT.

The chain joins TRBV27 to TRBJ2-7; TRBD1 might be the D (6 bases). The V gene lost 0 bases and the J gene lost 5 bases, with 17 bases spanning the gap. The CDR3 length is 16 residues. In germline, CDR1 is MNHEY, CDR2 SMNVEV (reference sequence). The CDR3 nucleotides read TGTGCCAGCAGTTTATCCTTCAACAGGGCAACCGACGAGCAGTACTTC. It specifies CASSLSFNRATDEQYF.

Only one count was recorded for this clone. V and J are TRBV6-1 and TRBJ1-5; 9 positions agree with TRBD1. The germline V gene has CDR1 MNHNS and CDR2 SASEGT. V dropped 0 bases and J dropped 7; count of bases not matched to a gene: 10. The length of the CDR3 is 17 residues. The CDR3 reads CASSEAGTGRDRQPQHF. The CDR3 region has the DNA TGTGCCAGCAGTGAAGCGGGGACAGGGCGGGATAGGCAGCCCCAGCATTTT.

The chain joins TRBV9 to TRBJ1-2; 8 bases line up with TRBD1. The CDR3 runs to 15 residues. Trimming at V came to 4 bases and at J to 4 bases, leaving 9 bases not matched to a gene. Germline V gene lookup returns CDR1 SGDLS and CDR2 YYNGEE. The CDR3 DNA reads as TGTGCCAGCAGCCAAGGACAGGGAAAGTCCTATGGCTACACCTTC. This codes for CASSQGQGKSYGYTF.

The genes are TRBV7-2 and TRBJ2-1, with 8 bases fitting TRBD1. The V segment lost 4 bases and the J segment 7 bases; nucleotides outside the gene matches: 6. CDR1 and CDR2 (germline): SGHTA, FQGNSA. The CDR3 totals 14 residues. CDR3 loop: CASSSKDRGNEQFF. The CDR3 nucleotides read TGTGCCAGCAGCTCGAAAGACAGGGGTAATGAGCAGTTCTTC.

This clone has only a few counts. V and J are TRBV4-2 and TRBJ2-2; tentatively, D is TRBD1 (5 bases). V was cut by 3 bases and J by 0 bases, with 11 bases left in between. Germline CDR1 is LGHNA and CDR2 is YNFKEQ. CDR3 size: 16 residues. The CDR3 sequence: CASSQNRIPNTGELFF. CDR3 coding DNA: TGTGCCAGCAGCCAGAACAGGATACCGAACACCGGGGAGCTGTTTTTT.

V gene TRBV30 combines with J gene TRBJ1-6, with 9 nucleotides matching TRBD1. The CDR3 runs to 15 residues. From germline, CDR1 is GTSNPN and CDR2 SVGIG (reference sequence). J was trimmed by 7 bases and V by 2 bases; bases with no gene match: 6. The CDR3: CAWSLGQGANSPLHF. As DNA, the CDR3 is TGTGCCTGGAGTTTGGGACAGGGAGCGAATTCACCCCTCCACTTT.

This clone appeared a single time. The gene calls are TRBV10-3 and TRBJ2-1; possibly TRBD2 for D (6 bases). From germline, CDR1 is ENHRY and CDR2 SYGVKD. This CDR3 spans 16 amino acids. Trimming left V 3 bases short and J 5 bases short, with 17 bases between. As DNA, the CDR3 is TGTGCCATCAGTGACCAGATGGCGGGACGGGACAATGAGCAGTTCTTC. Protein: CAISDQMAGRDNEQFF.

This clone was seen a single time. The chain uses TRBV2 and TRBJ2-3; 13 bases match TRBD2. Germline lookup yields CDR1 SNHLY and CDR2 FYNNEI. This CDR3 is 19 amino acids long. V shed 6 bases, J shed 0 bases, and the junction held 12 bases outside the gene matches. For the CDR3, the DNA is TGTGCCAGCAGGTCACACCCCGGACTAGCGGGAGATAGCACAGATACGCAGTATTTT. This sequence encodes CASRSHPGLAGDSTDTQYF.

The CDR3 DNA reads TGTGCCAGCAGGGGGACAGGGGAAAATCAGCCCCAGCATTTT. Its protein product is CASRGTGENQPQHF. The chain links TRBV2 to TRBJ1-5; 10 positions agree with TRBD1. The J segment lost 4 bases and the V segment lost 6 bases, leaving 3 bases of the junction unmatched. There are 14 residues in the CDR3. In germline, CDR1 is SNHLY, CDR2 FYNNEI. Looking up the rest from reference TRBV2 and TRBJ1-5 gives the full variable domain: EPEVTQTPSHQVTQMGQEVILRCVPISNHLYFYWYRQILGQKVEFLVSFYNNEISEKSEIFDDQFSVERPDGSNFTLKIRSTKLEDSAMYFCASRGTGENQPQHFGDGTRLSIL.

This clone turned up a few times. The rearrangement joins TRBV7-3 to TRBJ2-3; 8 nucleotides align to TRBD2. The germline V gene has CDR1 SGHTA and CDR2 FQGTGA. V trimming: 5 bases; J trimming: 3 bases; junction bases outside the gene matches: 10. The CDR3 has 16 residues. CDR3 loop: CASSAFGGAFTDTQYF. CDR3 coding DNA: TGTGCCAGCAGCGCCTTCGGGGGGGCCTTTACAGATACGCAGTATTTT.

This sequence joins TRBV5-1 and TRBJ1-1; D is possibly TRBD1 (6 bases). V was pared by 7 bases and J by 1 base, with 11 bases between. This CDR3 has 13 amino acids. Germline V gene data show CDR1 as SGHRS and CDR2 as YFSETQ. The CDR3 sequence: CASHGQTNTEAFF. CDR3 coding DNA: TGCGCCAGCCATGGACAGACGAACACTGAAGCTTTCTTT.